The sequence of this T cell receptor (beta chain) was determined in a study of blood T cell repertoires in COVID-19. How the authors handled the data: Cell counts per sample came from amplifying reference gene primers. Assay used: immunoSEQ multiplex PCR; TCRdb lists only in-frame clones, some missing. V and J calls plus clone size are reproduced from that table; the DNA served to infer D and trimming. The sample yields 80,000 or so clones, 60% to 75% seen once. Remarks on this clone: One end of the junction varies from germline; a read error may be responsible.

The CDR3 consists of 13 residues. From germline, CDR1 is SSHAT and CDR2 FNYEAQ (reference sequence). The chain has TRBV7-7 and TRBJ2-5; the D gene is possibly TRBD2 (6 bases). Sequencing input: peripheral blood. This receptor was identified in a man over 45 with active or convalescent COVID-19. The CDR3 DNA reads TGTGCTAGCAGCCCCCGACTAGTGGAGACCCAGTACTTC. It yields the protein CASSPRLVETQYF.